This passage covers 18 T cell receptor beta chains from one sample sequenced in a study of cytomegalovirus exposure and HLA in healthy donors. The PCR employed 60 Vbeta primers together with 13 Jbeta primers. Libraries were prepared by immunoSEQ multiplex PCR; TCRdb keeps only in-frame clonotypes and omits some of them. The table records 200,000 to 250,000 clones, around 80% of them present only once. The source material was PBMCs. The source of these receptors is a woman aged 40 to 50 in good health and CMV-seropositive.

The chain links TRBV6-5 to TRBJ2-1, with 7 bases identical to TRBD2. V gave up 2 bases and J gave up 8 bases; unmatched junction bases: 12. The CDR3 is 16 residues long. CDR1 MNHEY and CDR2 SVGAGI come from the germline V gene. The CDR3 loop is CASSYVGRGKYHEQFF. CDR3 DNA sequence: TGTGCCAGCAGTTACGTTGGGCGGGGGAAGTACCATGAGCAGTTCTTC.

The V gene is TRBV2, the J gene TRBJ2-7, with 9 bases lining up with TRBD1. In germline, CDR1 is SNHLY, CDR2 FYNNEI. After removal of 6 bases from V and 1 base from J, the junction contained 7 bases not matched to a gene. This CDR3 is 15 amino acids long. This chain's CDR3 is CASSAGTGLSYEQYF. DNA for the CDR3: TGTGCCAGCAGCGCCGGGACAGGGCTTTCCTACGAGCAGTACTTC.

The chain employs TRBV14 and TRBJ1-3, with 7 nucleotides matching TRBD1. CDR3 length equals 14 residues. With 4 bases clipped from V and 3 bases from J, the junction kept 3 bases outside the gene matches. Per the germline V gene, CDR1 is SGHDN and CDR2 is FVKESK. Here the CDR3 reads CASSPDRVGNTIYF. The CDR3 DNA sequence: TGTGCCAGCAGCCCAGACAGGGTTGGAAACACCATATATTTT. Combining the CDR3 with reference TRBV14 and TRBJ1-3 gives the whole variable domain EAGVTQFPSHSVIEKGQTVTLRCDPISGHDNLYWYRRVMGKEIKFLLHFVKESKQDESGMPNNRFLAERTGGTYSTLKVQPAELEDSGVYFCASSPDRVGNTIYFGEGSWLTVV.

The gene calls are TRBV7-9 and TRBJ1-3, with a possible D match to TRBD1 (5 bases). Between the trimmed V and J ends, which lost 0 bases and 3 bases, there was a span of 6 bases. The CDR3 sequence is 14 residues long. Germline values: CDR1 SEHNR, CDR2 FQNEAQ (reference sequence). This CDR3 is CASSLAGVGNTIYF. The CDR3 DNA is TGTGCCAGCAGCTTAGCAGGGGTTGGAAACACCATATATTTT.

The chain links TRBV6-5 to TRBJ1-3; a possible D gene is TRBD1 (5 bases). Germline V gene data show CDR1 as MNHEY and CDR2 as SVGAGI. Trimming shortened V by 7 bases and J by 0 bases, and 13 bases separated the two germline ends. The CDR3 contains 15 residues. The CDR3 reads CASTQRGSSGNTIYF. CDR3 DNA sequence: TGTGCCAGCACCCAAAGGGGAAGCTCTGGAAACACCATATATTTT.

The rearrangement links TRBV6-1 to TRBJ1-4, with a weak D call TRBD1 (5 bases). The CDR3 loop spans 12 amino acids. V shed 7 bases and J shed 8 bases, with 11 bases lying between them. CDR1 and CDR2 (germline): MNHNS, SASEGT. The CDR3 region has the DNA TGTGCCAGCAAGGGGTTTGGAGAAAAACTGTTTTTT. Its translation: CASKGFGEKLFF.

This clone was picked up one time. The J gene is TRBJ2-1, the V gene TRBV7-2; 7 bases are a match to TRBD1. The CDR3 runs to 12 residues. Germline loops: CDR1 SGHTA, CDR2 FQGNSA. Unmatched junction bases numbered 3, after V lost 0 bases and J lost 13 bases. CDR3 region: CASSLAQGEQFF. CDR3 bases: TGTGCCAGCAGCTTAGCTCAGGGGGAACAGTTCTTC.

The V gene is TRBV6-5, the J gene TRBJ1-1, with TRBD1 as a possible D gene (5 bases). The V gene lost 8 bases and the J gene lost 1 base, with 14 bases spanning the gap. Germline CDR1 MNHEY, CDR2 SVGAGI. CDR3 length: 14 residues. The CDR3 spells CASLPNQGNTEAFF. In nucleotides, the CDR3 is TGTGCCAGCCTACCTAACCAGGGGAACACTGAAGCTTTCTTT.

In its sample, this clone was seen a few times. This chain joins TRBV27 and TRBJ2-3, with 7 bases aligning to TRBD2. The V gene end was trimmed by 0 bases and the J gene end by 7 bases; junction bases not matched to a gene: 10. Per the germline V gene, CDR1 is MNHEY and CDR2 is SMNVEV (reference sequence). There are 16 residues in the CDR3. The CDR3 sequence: CASSLSSSGTEYTQYF. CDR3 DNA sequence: TGTGCCAGCAGTTTATCATCCAGCGGGACTGAGTATACGCAGTATTTT.

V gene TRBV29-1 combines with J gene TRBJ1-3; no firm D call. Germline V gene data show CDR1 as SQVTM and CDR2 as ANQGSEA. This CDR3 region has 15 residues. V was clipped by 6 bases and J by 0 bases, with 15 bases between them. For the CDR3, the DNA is TGCAGCGTCCGGACGGGAGCTACCTCTGGAAACACCATATATTTT. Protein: CSVRTGATSGNTIYF.

The DNA of the CDR3 is TGTGCCAGCAGCGAGGACCTCGGGGGCAATCAGCCCCAGCATTTT. It yields the protein CASSEDLGGNQPQHF. V and J are TRBV9 and TRBJ1-5, with no clear D. CDR3 length: 15 residues. V was clipped by 3 bases and J by 2 bases, with 12 bases between them. CDR1 is SGDLS, CDR2 YYNGEE, per germline.

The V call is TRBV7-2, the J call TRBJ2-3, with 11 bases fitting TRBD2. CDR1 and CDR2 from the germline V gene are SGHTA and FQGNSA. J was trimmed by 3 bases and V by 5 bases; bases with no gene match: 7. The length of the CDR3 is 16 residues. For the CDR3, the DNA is TGTGCCAGCAGCCCCTTAGCGGGGGGGCCGACAGATACGCAGTATTTT. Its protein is CASSPLAGGPTDTQYF.

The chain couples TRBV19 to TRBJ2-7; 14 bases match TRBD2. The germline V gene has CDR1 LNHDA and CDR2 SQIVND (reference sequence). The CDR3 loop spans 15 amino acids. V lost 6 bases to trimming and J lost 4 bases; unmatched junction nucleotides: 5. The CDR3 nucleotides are TGTGCCAGTAGCCAGACTAGCGGGAGGGGGTACGAGCAGTACTTC. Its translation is CASSQTSGRGYEQYF.

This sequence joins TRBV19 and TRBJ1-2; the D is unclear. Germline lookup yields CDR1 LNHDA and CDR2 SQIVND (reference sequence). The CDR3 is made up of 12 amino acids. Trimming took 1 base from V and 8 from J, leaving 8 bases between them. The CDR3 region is CASSIGWSGYTF. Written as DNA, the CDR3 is TGTGCCAGTAGTATAGGGTGGAGCGGCTACACCTTC.

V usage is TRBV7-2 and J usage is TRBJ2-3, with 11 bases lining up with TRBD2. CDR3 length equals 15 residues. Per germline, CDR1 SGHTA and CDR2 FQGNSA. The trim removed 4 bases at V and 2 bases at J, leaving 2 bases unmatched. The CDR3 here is CASSYSGGDTDTQYF. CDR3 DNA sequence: TGTGCCAGCAGCTATAGCGGGGGGGACACAGATACGCAGTATTTT.

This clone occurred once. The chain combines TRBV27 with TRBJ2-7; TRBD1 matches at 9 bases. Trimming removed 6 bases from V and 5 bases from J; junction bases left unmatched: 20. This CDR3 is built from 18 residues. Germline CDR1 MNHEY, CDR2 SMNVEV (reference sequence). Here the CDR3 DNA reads TGTGCCAGCAGCAGGATTCCCCGGTGGGGGGACAGGGCCCACGAGCAGTACTTC. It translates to CASSRIPRWGDRAHEQYF.

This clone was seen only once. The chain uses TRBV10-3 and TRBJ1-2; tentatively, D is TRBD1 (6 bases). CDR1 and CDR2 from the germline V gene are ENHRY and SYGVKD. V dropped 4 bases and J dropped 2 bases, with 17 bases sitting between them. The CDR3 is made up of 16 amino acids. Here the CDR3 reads CAISGEKQGFNYGYTF. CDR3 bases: TGTGCCATCAGTGGAGAAAAACAGGGTTTCAACTATGGCTACACCTTC.

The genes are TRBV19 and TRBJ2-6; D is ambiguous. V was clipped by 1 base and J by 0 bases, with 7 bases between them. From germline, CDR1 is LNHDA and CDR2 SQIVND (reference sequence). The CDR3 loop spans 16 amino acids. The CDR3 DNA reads TGTGCCAGTAGTATAGGACTGTTCTCTGGGGCCAACGTCCTGACTTTC. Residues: CASSIGLFSGANVLTF.